The 9 T cell receptor beta chains below were found in one sample sequenced in a study of T-cell memory formation after mild COVID-19. TCRdb independently ran MiXCR on the 5' RACE reads; one entry per CDR3 protein. The repertoire includes under 550,000 distinct CDR3 sequences, 15% to 20% of them detected once, and over 9% sits in the top ten. Sequenced material: PBMCs or a T cell subset sorted from them (not recorded which). Receptors originate from an adult woman who had mild COVID-19 (a few samples of this study predate the infection). Cell type and time point are not known.

This clonotype was counted a few times. The rearrangement joins TRBV6-5 to TRBJ1-1; D is perhaps TRBD1 (6 bases). Germline CDR1 is MNHEY and CDR2 is SVGAGI. The CDR3 is made up of 14 amino acids. Between the trimmed V and J ends, which lost 4 bases and 4 bases, there was a span of 13 bases. CDR3 region: CASSSPTGITEAFF. As DNA, the CDR3 is TGTGCCAGCAGTTCCCCAACAGGGATCACTGAAGCTTTCTTT.

On this clonotype: It may be a read error: a sequence one base away is much more abundant. DNA of the CDR3: TGTGCCAGCAGCTTGGCCGGGTATCAGCCCCAGCATTTT. Protein sequence: CASSLAGYQPQHF. The gene calls are TRBV5-5 and TRBJ1-5; no definite D call. The CDR3 extends over 13 amino acids. V dropped 0 bases and J dropped 5 bases, with 6 bases sitting between them. Per germline, CDR1 SGHKS and CDR2 YYEKEE (reference sequence).

This clonotype was seen a few times. The rearrangement uses TRBV29-1 and TRBJ1-2; TRBD1 matches at 7 bases. The germline CDR1 and CDR2 sequences are SQVTM and ANQGSEA. This CDR3 region has 13 residues. V lost 5 bases and J lost 3; bases outside the gene matches: 6. Here the CDR3 reads CSVSTGIYYGYTF. CDR3 sequence (DNA): TGCAGCGTTTCGACAGGGATCTACTATGGCTACACCTTC.

The sample holds one count of this clonotype. V gene TRBV7-6 combines with J gene TRBJ2-5; the D gene is possibly TRBD2 (6 bases). Germline V gives CDR1 SGHVS, CDR2 FNYEAQ. V lost 5 bases and J 2 bases, leaving 15 bases between the germline ends. CDR3 size: 15 residues. The DNA of the CDR3 is TGTGCCAGCAGCCATACGGGAGAGGGGCAAGAGACCCAGTACTTC. Translated: CASSHTGEGQETQYF.

This chain uses TRBV24-1 with TRBJ1-5; no firm D call. Germline values: CDR1 KGHDR, CDR2 SFDVKD. Trimming took 2 bases from V and 4 from J, leaving 5 bases between them. The CDR3 is 13 residues long. Here the CDR3 reads CATSDWDNQPQHF. For the CDR3, the DNA is TGTGCCACCAGTGATTGGGATAATCAGCCCCAGCATTTT.

CDR3 coding DNA: TGTGCCAGCAGCCTTCCGGGACAGGGCACTAATGAAAAACTGTTTTTT. This codes for CASSLPGQGTNEKLFF. The V and J genes are TRBV7-6 and TRBJ1-4, with TRBD1 matching over 9 bases. The V gene end was trimmed by 5 bases and the J gene end by 2 bases; junction bases not matched to a gene: 6. Germline CDR1 is SGHVS and CDR2 is FNYEAQ. The CDR3 runs to 16 residues.

This clonotype has just a few counts. The V and J genes are TRBV12-3 or TRBV12-4 and TRBJ2-6; no clear D. V shed 7 bases and J shed 1 base, with 11 bases lying between them. CDR3 length equals 15 residues. Here the CDR3 reads CASTPAGSGANVLTF. CDR3 DNA: TGTGCCAGCACCCCGGCTGGTTCTGGGGCCAACGTCCTGACTTTC.

In its sample, this clonotype was seen a few times. The V call is TRBV20-1, the J call TRBJ2-3; no clear D. The germline V gene has CDR1 DFQATT and CDR2 SNEGSKA (reference sequence). V lost 3 bases, J lost 2 bases, and 12 bases lay in between. The CDR3 totals 14 residues. The CDR3 sequence is CSARAPSNTDTQYF. The CDR3, as DNA: TGCAGTGCTAGGGCCCCCTCCAACACAGATACGCAGTATTTT.

This clonotype was observed a handful of times. Here the CDR3 reads CASSAGGRDNEQFF. The CDR3 coding sequence is TGTGCCAGCAGCGCGGGGGGACGGGACAATGAGCAGTTCTTC. The rearrangement uses TRBV9 and TRBJ2-1; 7 nucleotides match TRBD2. The germline CDR1 and CDR2 sequences are SGDLS and YYNGEE. After removal of 3 bases from V and 5 bases from J, the junction contained 5 bases not matched to a gene. This CDR3 comprises 14 residues.